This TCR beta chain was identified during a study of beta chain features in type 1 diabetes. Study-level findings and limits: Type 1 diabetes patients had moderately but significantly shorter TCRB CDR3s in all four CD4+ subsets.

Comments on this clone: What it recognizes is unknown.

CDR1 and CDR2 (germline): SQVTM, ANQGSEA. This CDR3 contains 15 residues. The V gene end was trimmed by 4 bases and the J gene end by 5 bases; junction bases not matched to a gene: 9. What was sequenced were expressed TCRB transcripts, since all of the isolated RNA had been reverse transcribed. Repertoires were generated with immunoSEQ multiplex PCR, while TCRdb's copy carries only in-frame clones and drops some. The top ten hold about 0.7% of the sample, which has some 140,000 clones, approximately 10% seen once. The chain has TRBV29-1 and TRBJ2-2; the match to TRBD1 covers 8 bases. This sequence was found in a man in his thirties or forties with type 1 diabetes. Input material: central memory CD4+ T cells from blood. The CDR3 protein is CSVAPTGVATGELFF. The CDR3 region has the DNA TGCAGCGTTGCCCCGACAGGGGTCGCAACCGGGGAGCTGTTTTTT.